This entry features one T cell receptor (beta chain) sequence. Its antigen remains unidentified. Three rounds of nested PCR, following a modified ARM-PCR protocol, produced the TCRbeta library. TCRdb reprocessed the multiplex PCR reads with MiXCR, giving one entry per CDR3 protein. This sample has about 66,000 distinct CDR3 sequences; around four fifths occur once, and the top ten carry 28%. The data were obtained in a study of tumor and adjacent non-tumor tissue in lung cancer. Germline lookup yields CDR1 SGHDT and CDR2 YYEEEE. V was trimmed by 8 bases and J by 2 bases, leaving 18 bases between them. CDR3 length: 15 residues. This sample's RNA came from whole unsorted tissue. Study-wide findings and caveats: Normal lung showed higher cumulative top 100 clone frequency than tumor.

The receptor comes from a man aged 55 to 69 with non-small cell lung cancer. Input material: lung tumor tissue. The J gene is TRBJ2-3, the V gene TRBV5-6; TRBD2 might be the D (6 bases). This chain's CDR3 is CARSQGLSDTDTQYF. The CDR3 DNA sequence: TGTGCCAGGAGCCAGGGACTTTCAGACACAGATACGCAGTATTTT.